The present T cell receptor (beta chain) was sequenced within a study of blood T cell repertoires in COVID-19. About the study: T cells, B-cell-depleted T cells, or PBMCs provided the cDNA or gDNA that served as material.

In the source study's methods: Reference gene primer amplification yielded estimated nucleated cell counts. The data were produced by immunoSEQ multiplex PCR, yet TCRdb's version contains in-frame clones alone and is incomplete. V and J calls plus clone size are reproduced from that table; the DNA served to infer D and trimming. This sample carries 250,000 or so clones, 80% to 90% of them seen once, and the ten largest clones take about 3.5%. This CDR3 region has 15 residues. The V gene end was trimmed by 7 bases and the J gene end by 3 bases; junction bases not matched to a gene: 5. Germline V gives CDR1 SQVTM, CDR2 ANQGSEA. Participants were aged about 18 to 100 years from more than 20 US areas. During the 2 weeks before they entered the study, exposed participants had met someone with a PCR-confirmed or clinician-diagnosed COVID-19 case.

The sample taken for sequencing was PBMCs or T cells enriched from blood (not recorded which). The gene calls are TRBV29-1 and TRBJ2-1; TRBD2 matches at 14 bases. The TCR comes from a woman aged 30 to 39 who had been exposed to COVID-19. Here the CDR3 reads CSAGTSGSFYNEQFF. The CDR3 nucleotides are TGCAGCGCCGGGACTAGCGGGAGTTTCTACAATGAGCAGTTCTTC.